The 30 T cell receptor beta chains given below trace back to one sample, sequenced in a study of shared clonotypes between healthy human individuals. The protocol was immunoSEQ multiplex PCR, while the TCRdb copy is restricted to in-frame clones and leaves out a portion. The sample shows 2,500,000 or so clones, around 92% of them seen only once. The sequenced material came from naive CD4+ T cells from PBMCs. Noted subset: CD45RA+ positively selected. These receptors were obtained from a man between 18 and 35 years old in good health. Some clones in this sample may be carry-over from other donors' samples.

CDR3 coding DNA: TGTGCCAGCAGCCTAGGGACGAATCAGCCCCAGCATTTT. Its protein product is CASSLGTNQPQHF. The rearrangement uses TRBV11-2 and TRBJ1-5; perhaps TRBD1 as D (5 bases). Germline lookup yields CDR1 SGHAT and CDR2 FQNNGV. The CDR3 is made up of 13 amino acids. Trimming shortened V by 5 bases and J by 4 bases, and 9 bases separated the two germline ends.

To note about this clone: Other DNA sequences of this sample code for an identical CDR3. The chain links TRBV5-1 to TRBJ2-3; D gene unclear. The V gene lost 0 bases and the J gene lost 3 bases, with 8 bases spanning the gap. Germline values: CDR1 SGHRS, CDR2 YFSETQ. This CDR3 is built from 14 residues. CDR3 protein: CASSLAASTDTQYF. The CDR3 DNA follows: TGCGCCAGCAGCTTGGCCGCTTCTACAGATACGCAGTATTTT.

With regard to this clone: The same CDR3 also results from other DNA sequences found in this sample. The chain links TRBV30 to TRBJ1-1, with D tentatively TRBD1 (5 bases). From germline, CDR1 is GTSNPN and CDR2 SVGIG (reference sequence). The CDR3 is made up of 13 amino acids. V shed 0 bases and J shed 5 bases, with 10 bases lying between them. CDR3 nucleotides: TGTGCCTGGAGTGTAGGGGCCGGGACTGAAGCTTTCTTT. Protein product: CAWSVGAGTEAFF. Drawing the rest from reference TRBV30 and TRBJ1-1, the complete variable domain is SQTIHQWPATLVQPVGSPLSLECTVEGTSNPNLYWYRQAAGRGLQLLFYSVGIGQISSEVPQNLSASRPQDRQFILSSKKLLLSDSGFYLCAWSVGAGTEAFFGQGTRLTVV.

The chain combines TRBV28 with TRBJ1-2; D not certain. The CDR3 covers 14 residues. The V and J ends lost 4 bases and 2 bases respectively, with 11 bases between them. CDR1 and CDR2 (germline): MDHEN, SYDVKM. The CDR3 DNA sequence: TGTGCCAGCAGTTCCTCGCCAAGGAACTATGGCTACACCTTC. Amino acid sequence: CASSSSPRNYGYTF.

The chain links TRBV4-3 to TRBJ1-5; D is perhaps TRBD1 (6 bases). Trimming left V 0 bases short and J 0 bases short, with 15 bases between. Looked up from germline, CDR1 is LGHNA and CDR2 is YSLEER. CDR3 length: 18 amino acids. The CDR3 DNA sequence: TGCGCCAGCAGCCAAGATGCGAAGGGGGGGTATAGCAATCAGCCCCAGCATTTT. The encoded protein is CASSQDAKGGYSNQPQHF.

CDR3 DNA: TGCGCCAGCAGCTTTCCCCGATCGGCGGGAGGGCTAGAGACCCAGTACTTC. Translation gives CASSFPRSAGGLETQYF. V gene TRBV5-1 combines with J gene TRBJ2-5; 9 bases match TRBD2. The junction had 12 bases not matched to a gene; V was cut back by 2 bases and J by 4 bases. This CDR3 region has 17 residues. Germline CDR1 reads SGHRS; CDR2 reads YFSETQ.

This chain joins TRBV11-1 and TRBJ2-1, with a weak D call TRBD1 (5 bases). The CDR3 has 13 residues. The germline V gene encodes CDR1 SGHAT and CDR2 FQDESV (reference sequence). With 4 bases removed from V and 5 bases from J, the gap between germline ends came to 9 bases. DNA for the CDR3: TGTGCCAGCAGCTGGGGCGCAAACAATGAGCAGTTCTTC. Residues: CASSWGANNEQFF.

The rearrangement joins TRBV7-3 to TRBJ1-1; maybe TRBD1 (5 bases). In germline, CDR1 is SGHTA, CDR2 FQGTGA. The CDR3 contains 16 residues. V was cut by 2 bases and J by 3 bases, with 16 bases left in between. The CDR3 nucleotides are TGTGCCAGCAGCTTAGTCCCTTCAGGGTATGACACTGAAGCTTTCTTT. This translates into CASSLVPSGYDTEAFF.

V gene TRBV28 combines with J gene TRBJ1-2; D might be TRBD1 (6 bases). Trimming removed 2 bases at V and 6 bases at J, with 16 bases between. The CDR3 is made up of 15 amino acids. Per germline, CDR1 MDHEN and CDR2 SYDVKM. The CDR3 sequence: CASSLRPQGRNGYTF. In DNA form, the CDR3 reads TGTGCCAGCAGTTTAAGACCCCAGGGGCGGAATGGCTACACCTTC.

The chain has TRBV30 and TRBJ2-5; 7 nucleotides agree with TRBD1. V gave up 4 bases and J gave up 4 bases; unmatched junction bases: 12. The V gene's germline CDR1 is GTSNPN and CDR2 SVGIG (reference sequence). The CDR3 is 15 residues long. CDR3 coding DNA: TGTGCCTGGAACTCACTGGACAGGTTGGGAGAGACCCAGTACTTC. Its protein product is CAWNSLDRLGETQYF.

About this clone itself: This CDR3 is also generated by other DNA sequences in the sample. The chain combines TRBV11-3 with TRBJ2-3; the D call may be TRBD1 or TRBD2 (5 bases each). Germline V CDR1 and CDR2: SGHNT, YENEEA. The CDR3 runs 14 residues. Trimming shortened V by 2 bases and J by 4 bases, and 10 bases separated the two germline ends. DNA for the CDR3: TGTGCCAGCAGCTTATCCCAGGGAGCAGATACGCAGTATTTT. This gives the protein CASSLSQGADTQYF.

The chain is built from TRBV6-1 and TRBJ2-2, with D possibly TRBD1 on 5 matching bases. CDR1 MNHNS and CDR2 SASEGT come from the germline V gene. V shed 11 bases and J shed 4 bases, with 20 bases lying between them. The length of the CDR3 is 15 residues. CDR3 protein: CAVLRGFSGTGELFF. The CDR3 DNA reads TGTGCCGTCCTTAGGGGATTTTCCGGCACCGGGGAGCTGTTTTTT.

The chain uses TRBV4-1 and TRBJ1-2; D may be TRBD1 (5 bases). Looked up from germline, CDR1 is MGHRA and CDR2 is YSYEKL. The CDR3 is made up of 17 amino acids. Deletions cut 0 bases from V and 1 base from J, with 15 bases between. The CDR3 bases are TGCGCCAGCAGCCAAGACCCGACTGGGGGGGGTAACTATGGCTACACCTTC. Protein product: CASSQDPTGGGNYGYTF.

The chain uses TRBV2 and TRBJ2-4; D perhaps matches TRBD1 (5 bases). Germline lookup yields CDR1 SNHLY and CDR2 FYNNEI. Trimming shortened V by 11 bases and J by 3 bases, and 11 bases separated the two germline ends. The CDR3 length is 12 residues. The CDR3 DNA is TGTGCCGGGGCCTACAGCAAAAACATTCAGTACTTC. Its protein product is CAGAYSKNIQYF. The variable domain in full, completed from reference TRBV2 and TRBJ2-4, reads EPEVTQTPSHQVTQMGQEVILRCVPISNHLYFYWYRQILGQKVEFLVSFYNNEISEKSEIFDDQFSVERPDGSNFTLKIRSTKLEDSAMYFCAGAYSKNIQYFGAGTRLSVL.

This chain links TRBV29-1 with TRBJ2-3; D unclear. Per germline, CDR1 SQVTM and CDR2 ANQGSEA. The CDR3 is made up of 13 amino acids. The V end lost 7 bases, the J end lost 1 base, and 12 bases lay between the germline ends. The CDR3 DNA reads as TGCAGCGCCGAACGTGTGGGCACAGATACGCAGTATTTT. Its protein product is CSAERVGTDTQYF.

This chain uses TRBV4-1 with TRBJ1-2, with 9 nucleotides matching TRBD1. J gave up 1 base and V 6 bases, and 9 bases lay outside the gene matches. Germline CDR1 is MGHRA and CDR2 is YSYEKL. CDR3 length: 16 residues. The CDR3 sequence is CASRQTGTGNNYGYTF. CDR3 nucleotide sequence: TGCGCCAGCAGACAAACCGGGACAGGGAATAACTATGGCTACACCTTC.

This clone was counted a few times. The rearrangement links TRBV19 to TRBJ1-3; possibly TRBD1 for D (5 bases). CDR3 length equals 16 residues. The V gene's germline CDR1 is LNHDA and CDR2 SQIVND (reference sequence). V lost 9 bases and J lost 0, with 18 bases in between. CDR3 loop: CASGARVPSSGNTIYF. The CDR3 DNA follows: TGTGCCAGCGGGGCCCGGGTCCCAAGCTCTGGAAACACCATATATTTT.

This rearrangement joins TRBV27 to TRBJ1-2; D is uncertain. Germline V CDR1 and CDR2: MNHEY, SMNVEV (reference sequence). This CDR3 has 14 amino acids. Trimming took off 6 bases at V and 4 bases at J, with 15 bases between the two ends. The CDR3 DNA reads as TGTGCCAGCAGCCTAAGAGGAGTGGGCTATGGCTACACCTTC. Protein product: CASSLRGVGYGYTF.

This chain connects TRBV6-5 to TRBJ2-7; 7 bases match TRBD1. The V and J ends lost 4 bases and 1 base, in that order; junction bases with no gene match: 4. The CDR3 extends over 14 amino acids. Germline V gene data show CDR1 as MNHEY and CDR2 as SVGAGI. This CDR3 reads CASSSKGASYEQYF. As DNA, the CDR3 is TGTGCCAGCAGTTCAAAGGGGGCATCCTACGAGCAGTACTTC.

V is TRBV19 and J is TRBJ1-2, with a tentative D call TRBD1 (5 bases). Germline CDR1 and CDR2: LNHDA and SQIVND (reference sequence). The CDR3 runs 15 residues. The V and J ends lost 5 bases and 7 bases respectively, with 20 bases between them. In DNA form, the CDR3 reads TGTGCCAGTAGTCCCCAGGGATTGGAAATAGGTGGCTACACCTTC. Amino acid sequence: CASSPQGLEIGGYTF.

The CDR3 nucleotides are TGCGCCAGCAGCCAAGTGCAGGGATATTACACTGAAGCTTTCTTT. This encodes CASSQVQGYYTEAFF. V and J are TRBV4-1 and TRBJ1-1, with D perhaps matching TRBD1 (5 bases). Trimming cost V 1 base and J 3 bases, with 12 bases left between them. The germline V gene encodes CDR1 MGHRA and CDR2 YSYEKL. The CDR3 sequence is 15 residues long.

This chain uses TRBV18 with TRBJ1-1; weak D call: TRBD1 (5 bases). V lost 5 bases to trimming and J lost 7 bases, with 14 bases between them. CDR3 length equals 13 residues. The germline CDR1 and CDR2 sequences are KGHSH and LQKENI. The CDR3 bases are TGTGCCAGCTCAGCTACAGGAGATAATGAAGCTTTCTTT. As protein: CASSATGDNEAFF.

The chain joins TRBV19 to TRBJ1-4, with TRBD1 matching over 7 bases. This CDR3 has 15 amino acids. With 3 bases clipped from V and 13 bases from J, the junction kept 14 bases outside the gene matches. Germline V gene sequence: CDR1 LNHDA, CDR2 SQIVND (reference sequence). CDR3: CASSIAGTEGLGLFF. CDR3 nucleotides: TGTGCCAGTAGTATTGCAGGGACAGAAGGTCTCGGACTGTTTTTT.

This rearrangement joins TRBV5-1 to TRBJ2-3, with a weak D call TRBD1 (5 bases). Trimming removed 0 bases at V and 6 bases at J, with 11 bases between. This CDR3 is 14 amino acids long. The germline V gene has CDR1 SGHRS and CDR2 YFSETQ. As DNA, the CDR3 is TGCGCCAGCAGCTTGGGAATTAAGGGGGATACGCAGTATTTT. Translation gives CASSLGIKGDTQYF.

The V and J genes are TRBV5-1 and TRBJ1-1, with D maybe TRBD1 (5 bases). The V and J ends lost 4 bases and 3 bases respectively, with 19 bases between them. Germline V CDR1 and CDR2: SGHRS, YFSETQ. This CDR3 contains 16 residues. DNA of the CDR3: TGCGCCAGCAGCCTTAACCCGACAGACGGGTACACTGAAGCTTTCTTT. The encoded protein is CASSLNPTDGYTEAFF.

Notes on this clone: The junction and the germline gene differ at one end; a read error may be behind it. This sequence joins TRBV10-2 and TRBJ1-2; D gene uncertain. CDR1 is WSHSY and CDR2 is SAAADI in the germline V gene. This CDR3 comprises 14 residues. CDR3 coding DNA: TGCGCCAGCAGCTCGTCGCGGCCAGGAGAAGGAGAGGTCTTC. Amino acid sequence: CASSSSRPGEGEVF.

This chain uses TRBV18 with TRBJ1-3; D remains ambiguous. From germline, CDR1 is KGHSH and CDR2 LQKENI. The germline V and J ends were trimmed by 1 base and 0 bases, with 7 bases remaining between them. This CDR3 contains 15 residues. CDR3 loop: CASSPRASSGNTIYF. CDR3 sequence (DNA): TGTGCCAGCTCACCACGGGCCAGCTCTGGAAACACCATATATTTT. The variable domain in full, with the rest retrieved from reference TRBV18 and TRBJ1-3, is NAGVMQNPRHLVRRRGQEARLRCSPMKGHSHVYWYRQLPEEGLKFMVYLQKENIIDESGMPKERFSAEFPKEGPSILRIQQVVRGDSAAYFCASSPRASSGNTIYFGEGSWLTVV.

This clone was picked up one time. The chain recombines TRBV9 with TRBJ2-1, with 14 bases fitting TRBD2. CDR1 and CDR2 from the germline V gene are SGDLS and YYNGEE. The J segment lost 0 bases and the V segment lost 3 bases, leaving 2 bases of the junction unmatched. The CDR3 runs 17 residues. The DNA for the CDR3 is TGTGCCAGCAGCGGCGGGACTAGCGGGAGCTCCTACAATGAGCAGTTCTTC. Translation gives CASSGGTSGSSYNEQFF.

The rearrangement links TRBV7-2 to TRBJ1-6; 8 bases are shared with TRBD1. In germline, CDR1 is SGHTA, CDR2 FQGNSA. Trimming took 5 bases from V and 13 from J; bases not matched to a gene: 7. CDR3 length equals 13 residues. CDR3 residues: CASSLLRQGPLHF. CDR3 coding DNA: TGTGCCAGCAGCCTTTTGAGACAGGGGCCCCTCCACTTT. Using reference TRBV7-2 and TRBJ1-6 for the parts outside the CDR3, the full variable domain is GAGVSQSPSNKVTEKGKDVELRCDPISGHTALYWYRQSLGQGLEFLIYFQGNSAPDKSGLPSDRFSAERTGGSVSTLTIQRTQQEDSAVYLCASSLLRQGPLHFGNGTRLTVT.

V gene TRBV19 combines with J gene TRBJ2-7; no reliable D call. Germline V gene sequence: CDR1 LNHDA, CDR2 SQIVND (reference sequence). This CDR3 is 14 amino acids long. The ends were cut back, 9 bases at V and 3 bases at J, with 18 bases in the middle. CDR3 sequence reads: CASRVSLSHYEQYF. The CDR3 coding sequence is TGTGCCAGCCGGGTCAGCCTCTCCCACTACGAGCAGTACTTC.